This entry lists 32 T cell receptor beta chains sequenced from one sample in a study of T cells in Graves' hyperthyroidism and ophthalmopathy. From RNA transcripts, TCR beta CDR3 regions were amplified. Researchers ran a first-round RT-PCR on the TCR CDR3 using the HTBI primer set. TCRdb processed the multiplex PCR reads anew with MiXCR; each CDR3 protein has one entry. The sample shows some 500,000 distinct CDR3 sequences, around 15% of them seen only once. The sequencing input was blood. The receptor set was obtained from a woman in her twenties or thirties with Graves' ophthalmopathy.

This clonotype has ten or more counts. The chain combines TRBV6-1 with TRBJ1-1, with 10 bases lining up with TRBD1. The CDR3 runs 15 residues. The J segment lost 0 bases and the V segment lost 6 bases, leaving 4 bases of the junction unmatched. The germline V gene encodes CDR1 MNHNS and CDR2 SASEGT. CDR3 bases: TGTGCCAGCAGACGACAGGGGGCTTTGAACACTGAAGCTTTCTTT. Amino acids: CASRRQGALNTEAFF.

This clonotype has just a few counts. J is TRBJ1-4 and V is TRBV6-2 or TRBV6-3; tentative D call: TRBD1 (5 bases). Germline loops: CDR1 MNHEY, CDR2 SVGEGT. The V end lost 0 bases, the J end lost 3 bases, and 8 bases lay between the germline ends. This CDR3 has 15 residues. The CDR3 sequence is CASSYSAGPNEKLFF. The CDR3 DNA is TGTGCCAGCAGTTACTCGGCAGGGCCTAATGAAAAACTGTTTTTT.

The chain uses TRBV6-2 or TRBV6-3 and TRBJ2-3; tentative D call: TRBD2 (6 bases). V dropped 6 bases and J dropped 0 bases, with 13 bases sitting between them. Germline assignment: CDR1 MNHEY and CDR2 SVGEGT. The CDR3 is 15 residues long. CDR3 bases: TGTGCCAGCAGCCGCTGGAGCGGGAGCACAGATACGCAGTATTTT. It yields the protein CASSRWSGSTDTQYF.

This sequence joins TRBV19 and TRBJ1-5; D unresolved. This CDR3 has 12 residues. CDR1 and CDR2 (germline): LNHDA, SQIVND (reference sequence). With 3 bases removed from V and 3 bases from J, the gap between germline ends came to 3 bases. The chain's CDR3 is CASSMTNQPQHF. DNA of the CDR3: TGTGCCAGTAGTATGACCAATCAGCCCCAGCATTTT.

This clonotype was seen more than once but under ten times. V gene TRBV10-3 combines with J gene TRBJ2-3, with 13 bases aligning to TRBD2. CDR3 length: 14 amino acids. Unmatched junction bases numbered 0, after V lost 5 bases and J lost 4 bases. Germline V gene lookup returns CDR1 ENHRY and CDR2 SYGVKD. For the CDR3, the DNA is TGTGCCATCAGTACTAGCGGGAGGGCAGATACGCAGTATTTT. It translates to CAISTSGRADTQYF.

This clonotype was detected ten times or more. The chain's CDR3 is CASSPQSGYGYTF. The CDR3 DNA reads as TGTGCCAGCAGTCCTCAGTCCGGCTATGGCTACACCTTC. The V and J genes are TRBV7-8 and TRBJ1-2; D is uncertain. Trimming removed 6 bases from V and 4 bases from J, with 12 bases in between. Per the germline V gene, CDR1 is SGHVS and CDR2 is FQNEAQ. This CDR3 is built from 13 residues.

This clonotype was observed a handful of times. The J gene is TRBJ2-7, the V gene TRBV27; D unresolved. V lost 6 bases and J lost 0, with 12 bases in between. Germline values: CDR1 MNHEY, CDR2 SMNVEV (reference sequence). The CDR3 runs 14 residues. CDR3 amino acids: CASRSSWSSYEQYF. In nucleotides, the CDR3 is TGTGCCAGCAGAAGTAGCTGGAGCTCCTACGAGCAGTACTTC.

This chain links TRBV27 with TRBJ1-4, with D hard to call. There are 17 residues in the CDR3. Trimming cost V 4 bases and J 8 bases, with 23 bases left between them. Germline CDR1 and CDR2: MNHEY and SMNVEV (reference sequence). CDR3: CASSSTPTWGNWEKLFF. The CDR3 coding sequence is TGTGCCAGCAGTTCGACGCCGACCTGGGGAAATTGGGAAAAACTGTTTTTT.

This clonotype appeared many times. The chain employs TRBV13 and TRBJ2-1; tentatively, D is TRBD2 (6 bases). V was clipped by 4 bases and J by 0 bases, with 22 bases between them. Germline V gene lookup returns CDR1 PRHDT and CDR2 FYEKMQ (reference sequence). This CDR3 has 19 residues. CDR3 residues: CASSSTRVADKSSYNEQFF. DNA for the CDR3: TGTGCCAGCAGCTCAACGAGGGTAGCGGATAAAAGCTCCTACAATGAGCAGTTCTTC.

This clonotype was observed a single time. The rearrangement uses TRBV12-3 or TRBV12-4 and TRBJ2-1; D possibly corresponds to TRBD2 (6 bases). The CDR3 length is 15 residues. The V and J ends lost 5 bases and 9 bases respectively, with 20 bases between them. In DNA form, the CDR3 reads TGTGCCAGCAGTCCTCGACTAGGAAGGAGGGTTGAGCAGTTCTTC. Its protein is CASSPRLGRRVEQFF.

This clonotype was recorded at least ten times. The chain has TRBV28 and TRBJ2-1; TRBD2 aligns across 12 bases. Per the germline V gene, CDR1 is MDHEN and CDR2 is SYDVKM. The V and J ends lost 4 bases and 0 bases, in that order; junction bases with no gene match: 4. This CDR3 is 17 amino acids long. CDR3 sequence reads: CASSWATSGSSYNEQFF. The DNA of the CDR3 is TGTGCCAGCAGTTGGGCGACTAGCGGGAGCTCCTACAATGAGCAGTTCTTC.

This clonotype was counted at least ten times. The chain employs TRBV28 and TRBJ1-1; D ambiguous. The CDR3 totals 15 residues. V lost 7 bases to trimming and J lost 5 bases, with 20 bases between them. Per the germline V gene, CDR1 is MDHEN and CDR2 is SYDVKM. The CDR3 nucleotides read TGTGCCAGCATTGTAGGGAAGTTCCGGAATACTGAAGCTTTCTTT. This gives the protein CASIVGKFRNTEAFF.

This clonotype appeared many times. The V gene is TRBV11-2, the J gene TRBJ2-7; 12 bases line up with TRBD2. Germline CDR1 is SGHAT and CDR2 is FQNNGV. This CDR3 has 16 residues. With V trimmed by 2 bases and J by 6 bases, 8 bases remained unmatched. The DNA of the CDR3 is TGTGCCAGCAGCTTAATCCGTACTAGCGGGAGGCGCGAGCAGTACTTC. This sequence encodes CASSLIRTSGRREQYF.

The V gene is TRBV20-1, the J gene TRBJ2-7; a weak D match, TRBD1 (5 bases). This CDR3 is built from 12 residues. With 4 bases removed from V and 2 bases from J, the gap between germline ends came to 9 bases. CDR1 and CDR2 from the germline V gene are DFQATT and SNEGSKA (reference sequence). Here the CDR3 reads CSAKGFPYEQYF. For the CDR3, the DNA is TGCAGTGCTAAGGGGTTTCCCTACGAGCAGTACTTC.

V is TRBV25-1 and J is TRBJ2-5; D may be TRBD1 (6 bases). Germline V lookup: CDR1 MGHDK, CDR2 SYGVNS. Trimming took 1 base from V and 5 from J, leaving 11 bases between them. This CDR3 is built from 14 residues. CDR3: CASSEWGLQETQYF. For the CDR3, the DNA is TGTGCCAGCAGTGAATGGGGGCTACAGGAGACCCAGTACTTC.

This clonotype was counted many times. The chain combines TRBV28 with TRBJ1-5; D uncertain. The germline gives CDR1 MDHEN, CDR2 SYDVKM. This CDR3 is 17 amino acids long. Trimming stripped 2 bases from V and 5 bases from J, with 19 bases between. The CDR3 sequence: CASSLPLGKVGDQPQHF. The CDR3 region has the DNA TGTGCCAGCAGTTTACCATTGGGGAAGGTGGGTGATCAGCCCCAGCATTTT.

This clonotype was counted ten times or more. This chain uses TRBV20-1 with TRBJ2-7; 7 nucleotides match TRBD1. V gave up 6 bases and J gave up 3 bases; unmatched junction bases: 11. Germline values: CDR1 DFQATT, CDR2 SNEGSKA (reference sequence). The CDR3 extends over 14 amino acids. The CDR3: CSARTGWLRYEQYF. In DNA, the CDR3 is TGCAGTGCAAGGACAGGTTGGCTACGCTACGAGCAGTACTTC.

The gene calls are TRBV7-3 and TRBJ2-1, with 13 nucleotides matching TRBD2. The germline V gene encodes CDR1 SGHTA and CDR2 FQGTGA. This CDR3 is 16 amino acids long. V was clipped by 5 bases and J by 5 bases; unmatched bases: 6. The CDR3 coding sequence is TGTGCCAGCAGCCGAGGGACTAGCGGGGCCAACAATGAGCAGTTCTTC. This encodes CASSRGTSGANNEQFF.

This clonotype was seen only a few times. The chain has TRBV7-9 and TRBJ1-5; D remains unclear. This CDR3 comprises 13 residues. Germline V CDR1 and CDR2: SEHNR, FQNEAQ (reference sequence). V gave up 3 bases and J gave up 2 bases, with 5 bases separating them. In nucleotides, the CDR3 is TGTGCCAGCAGCTTCAAGGGCAATCAGCCCCAGCATTTT. This translates into CASSFKGNQPQHF.

The V call is TRBV6-1, the J call TRBJ2-1, with 10 bases fitting TRBD2. CDR1 is MNHNS, CDR2 SASEGT, per germline. CDR3 length: 16 residues. Losses at the gene ends were 6 bases for V and 7 bases for J; bases not matched to a gene: 12. The CDR3 DNA sequence: TGTGCCAGCAGCTCGGTGCGGGCTAGCGGGAGTAATGAGCAGTTCTTC. It is translated as CASSSVRASGSNEQFF.

This clonotype was seen at least ten times. V and J are TRBV7-8 and TRBJ1-4; 7 bases align to TRBD1. Germline V gives CDR1 SGHVS, CDR2 FQNEAQ. V shed 3 bases, J shed 8 bases, and the junction held 12 bases outside the gene matches. The CDR3 totals 16 residues. The DNA for the CDR3 is TGTGCCAGCAGCTTCAGCGACACAGGGGCTGAGGAAAAACTGTTTTTT. It translates to CASSFSDTGAEEKLFF.

In this sample, this clonotype turned up a few times. This sequence joins TRBV24-1 and TRBJ2-3, with 7 nucleotides matching TRBD2. Trimming removed 4 bases from V and 0 bases from J; junction bases left unmatched: 6. The CDR3 is made up of 16 amino acids. Germline CDR1 is KGHDR and CDR2 is SFDVKD. The CDR3 nucleotides are TGTGCCACCAGTGACTCAACTAGCGCGAGCACAGATACGCAGTATTTT. Translated, it gives CATSDSTSASTDTQYF.

This clonotype was observed a single time. Sequence at one end of the junction differs from germline and may be a read error. V usage is TRBV12-3 or TRBV12-4 and J usage is TRBJ1-3; D may be TRBD1 (6 bases). The CDR3 loop spans 16 amino acids. The CDR3 reads CASSPGGPPGTLRLNF. The CDR3 DNA reads TGTGCCAGCAGCCCCGGGGGCCCCCCAGGGACACTCCGCCTAAATTTT.

In this sample, this clonotype turned up many times. The V gene is TRBV20-1, the J gene TRBJ2-5; maybe TRBD2 (6 bases). The length of the CDR3 is 16 residues. The germline V gene encodes CDR1 DFQATT and CDR2 SNEGSKA (reference sequence). Trimming left V 3 bases short and J 0 bases short, with 17 bases between. CDR3 bases: TGCAGTGCTAGCCCGACCTCCCGGGGGAACCAAGAGACCCAGTACTTC. The encoded protein is CSASPTSRGNQETQYF.

Many counts were recorded for this clonotype. This rearrangement joins TRBV3-1 to TRBJ1-2, with D uncertain. Germline CDR1 LGHDT, CDR2 YNNKEL (reference sequence). V lost 3 bases and J 6 bases, leaving 14 bases between the germline ends. The CDR3 length is 14 residues. CDR3 bases: TGTGCCAGCAGCCAGTCAGAGACAATTGATGGCTACACCTTC. This sequence encodes CASSQSETIDGYTF.

This clonotype was seen ten or more times. The CDR3 reads CASSLIGNGEQYF. CDR3 sequence (DNA): TGTGCCAGCAGCTTGATAGGGAACGGCGAGCAGTACTTC. This chain links TRBV5-8 with TRBJ2-7, with unresolved D. V was cut by 1 base and J by 6 bases, with 11 bases left in between. The CDR3 has 13 residues. CDR1 is SGHTS and CDR2 is YDEGEE in the germline V gene. The full variable domain, completed using reference TRBV5-8 and TRBJ2-7, is EAGVTQSPTHLIKTRGQQATLRCSPISGHTSVYWYQQALGLGLQFLLWYDEGEERNRGNFPPRFSGRQFPNYSSELNVNALELEDSALYLCASSLIGNGEQYFGPGTRLTVT.

The V gene is TRBV20-1, the J gene TRBJ2-2; no definite D call. V was clipped by 4 bases and J by 0 bases, with 6 bases between them. Germline V gene sequence: CDR1 DFQATT, CDR2 SNEGSKA (reference sequence). This CDR3 contains 13 residues. CDR3 residues: CSAIKTNTGELFF. The CDR3 DNA follows: TGCAGTGCTATAAAGACGAACACCGGGGAGCTGTTTTTT.

The table lists this clonotype with a few counts. The chain uses TRBV7-2 and TRBJ2-3; D is unresolved. V was cut by 5 bases and J by 2 bases, with 11 bases left in between. The germline V gene encodes CDR1 SGHTA and CDR2 FQGNSA. The CDR3 is 14 amino acids. CDR3 coding DNA: TGTGCCAGCAGCCCGCAGACCTCCACAGATACGCAGTATTTT. The encoded protein is CASSPQTSTDTQYF.

This clonotype was observed at least ten times. The chain carries TRBV12-5 and TRBJ2-1; 10 nucleotides line up with TRBD1. The J segment lost 10 bases and the V segment lost 5 bases, leaving 8 bases of the junction unmatched. The CDR3 consists of 14 residues. Germline values: CDR1 LGHNT, CDR2 FRNRAP. CDR3 in DNA: TGTGCTAGTGGTCGACAGGGGGCATTGGAAGAGCAGTTCTTC. It is translated as CASGRQGALEEQFF.

This clonotype was found a few times. The chain is built from TRBV7-3 and TRBJ2-3, with 8 bases identical to TRBD1. The CDR3 is 14 amino acids. J lost 5 bases, V lost 3 bases, and 4 bases had no gene match. From germline, CDR1 is SGHTA and CDR2 FQGTGA. Here the CDR3 reads CASSFQGAGDTQYF. CDR3 bases: TGTGCCAGCAGCTTCCAGGGGGCCGGAGATACGCAGTATTTT.

This clonotype was seen a few times. This chain links TRBV5-1 with TRBJ2-5; 10 positions match TRBD2. V trimming: 0 bases; J trimming: 4 bases; junction bases outside the gene matches: 3. The CDR3 loop spans 15 amino acids. CDR1 and CDR2 from the germline V gene are SGHRS and YFSETQ. The CDR3 DNA follows: TGCGCCAGCAGCTTGGCTTTAGCGGGAGGAGAGACCCAGTACTTC. As protein: CASSLALAGGETQYF.

With respect to this clonotype: Possible read error: a much larger clone is one base away. The chain links TRBV12-3 or TRBV12-4 to TRBJ2-7, with D perhaps given as TRBD1 or TRBD2 (6 bases each). There are 15 residues in the CDR3. CDR3 DNA: TGTGCCAGCAGTTGGGGGCGCGGAGGGGACGACGAGCGGTACTTC. Translating gives CASSWGRGGDDERYF.